The sequence of this TCR beta chain was determined in a study of identical twins. General observations from the study: For cord blood, abundant beta clonotypes had fewer insertions, unlike memory repertoires, which showed none. Its conclusions, products of cross-sectional statistical analysis, did not come from following the same donors.

Via MiXCR, TCRdb re-called the 5' RACE reads, giving one row per CDR3 protein. This sample has around 1.7 million distinct CDR3 sequences, with under 35% found just once. On this clonotype itself: What it recognizes is unknown.

CDR1 and CDR2 (germline): DFQATT, SNEGSKA (reference sequence). V lost 6 bases, J lost 7 bases, and 13 bases lay in between. The CDR3 has 13 residues. The chain joins TRBV20-1 to TRBJ1-6; D uncertain. Sequencing input: cord blood. The receptor comes from a newborn girl in good health. Here the CDR3 reads CSAPLTGNSPLHF. The CDR3 nucleotides are TGCAGTGCCCCTTTGACGGGAAATTCACCCCTCCACTTT.